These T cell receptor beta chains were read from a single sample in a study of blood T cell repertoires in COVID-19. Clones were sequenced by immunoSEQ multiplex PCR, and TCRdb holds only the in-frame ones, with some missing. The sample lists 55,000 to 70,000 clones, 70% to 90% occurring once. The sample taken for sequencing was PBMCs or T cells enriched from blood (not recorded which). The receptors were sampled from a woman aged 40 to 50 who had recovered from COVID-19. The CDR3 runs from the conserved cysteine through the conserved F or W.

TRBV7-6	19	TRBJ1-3	CASSSQPPGGRGPGNTIYF
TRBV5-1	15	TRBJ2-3	CASSLRGVGTDTQYF
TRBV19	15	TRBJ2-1	CASSQGPPAYNEQFF
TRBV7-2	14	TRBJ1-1	CASSLATGNTEAFF
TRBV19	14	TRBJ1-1	CASSIEGANTEAFF
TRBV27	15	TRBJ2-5	CASSSGLAGRGTQYF
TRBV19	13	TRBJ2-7	CASSIWSGHEQYF
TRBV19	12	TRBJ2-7	CASSIERGEQYF
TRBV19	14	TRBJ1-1	CASSMRTDNTEAFF
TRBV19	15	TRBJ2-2	CASRGGTANTGELFF
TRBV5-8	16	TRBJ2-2	CASSLALAGNTGELFF
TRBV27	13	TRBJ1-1	CASGTGGSVEAFF
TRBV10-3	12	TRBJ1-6	CAIEDSNSPLHF
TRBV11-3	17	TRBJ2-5	CASSSSNFWTEEETQYF
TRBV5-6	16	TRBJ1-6	CASSFGTGLENSPLHF
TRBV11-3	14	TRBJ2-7	CASSAGPVPYEQYF
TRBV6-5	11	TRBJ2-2	CASKTAGELFF
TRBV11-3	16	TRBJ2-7	CASSLPPSQVDYEQYF
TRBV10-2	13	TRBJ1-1	CASSIAPESEAFF
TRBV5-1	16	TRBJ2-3	CASSLEASGDPDTQYF
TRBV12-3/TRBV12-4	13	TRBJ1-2	CASSFGNNYGYTF
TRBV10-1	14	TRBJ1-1	CASSESGSHTEAFF
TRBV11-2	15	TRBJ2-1	CASSSKRGVSSEQFF
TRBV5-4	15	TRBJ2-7	CASSLAGLAVYEQYF
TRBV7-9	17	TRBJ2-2	CASSQGDGVPNTGELFF
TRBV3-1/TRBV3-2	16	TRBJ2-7	CASSQFPRGSFYEQYF
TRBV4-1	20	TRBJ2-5	CASSQLNRASGTARGETQYF
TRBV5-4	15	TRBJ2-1	CVSRTGTQLINEQFF
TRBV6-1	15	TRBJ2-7	CASSEAGTTAYEQYF
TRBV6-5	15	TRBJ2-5	CASSPPGGGSETQYF
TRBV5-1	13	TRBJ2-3	CASSTGGLDTQYF
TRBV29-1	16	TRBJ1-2	CSVVGMGQAHGYGYTF
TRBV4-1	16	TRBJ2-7	CASSQLPDEAPNEQYF
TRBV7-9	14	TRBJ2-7	CASSLDWTDYEQYF
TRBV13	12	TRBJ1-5	CASGAGNQPQHF
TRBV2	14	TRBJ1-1	CATTGGVTGTEAFF
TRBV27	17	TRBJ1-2	CASSPSGGQGLNYGYTF
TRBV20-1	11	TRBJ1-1	CSAGRGTEAFF
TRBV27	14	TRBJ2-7	CASSLVPGLYEQYF
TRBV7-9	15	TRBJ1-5	CASSFQGPRDQPQHF
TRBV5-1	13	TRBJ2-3	CASDRGQGDTQYF
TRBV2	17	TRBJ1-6	CASSEIGGARDNSPLHF
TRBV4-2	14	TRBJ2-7	CASSEAGGAYEQYF
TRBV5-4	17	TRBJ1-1	CASSPDRGGPVGAEAFF
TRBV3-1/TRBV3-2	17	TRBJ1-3	CASSQLRATVGGNTIYF
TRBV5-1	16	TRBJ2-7	CASSEGAGQDTYEQYF
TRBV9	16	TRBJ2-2	CASSVDVELITGELFF
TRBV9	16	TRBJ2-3	CASSVGELAGTDTQYF
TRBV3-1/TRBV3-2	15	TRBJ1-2	CASSQDTTGSYGYTF
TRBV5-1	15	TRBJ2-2	CASTKGIRDTGELFF
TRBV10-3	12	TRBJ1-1	CATSGVNTEAFF
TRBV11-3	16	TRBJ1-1	CASSSSATGQNTEAFF
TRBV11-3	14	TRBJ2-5	CASSPPGVRETQYF
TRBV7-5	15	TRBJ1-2	CARSSGGPAGVDYTF
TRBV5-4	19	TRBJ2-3	CASSLGGSGGAWGTDTQYF
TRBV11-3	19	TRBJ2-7	CASSVAQGVLASLTYEQYF
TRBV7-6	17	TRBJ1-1	CASSLGRRVLMNTEAFF